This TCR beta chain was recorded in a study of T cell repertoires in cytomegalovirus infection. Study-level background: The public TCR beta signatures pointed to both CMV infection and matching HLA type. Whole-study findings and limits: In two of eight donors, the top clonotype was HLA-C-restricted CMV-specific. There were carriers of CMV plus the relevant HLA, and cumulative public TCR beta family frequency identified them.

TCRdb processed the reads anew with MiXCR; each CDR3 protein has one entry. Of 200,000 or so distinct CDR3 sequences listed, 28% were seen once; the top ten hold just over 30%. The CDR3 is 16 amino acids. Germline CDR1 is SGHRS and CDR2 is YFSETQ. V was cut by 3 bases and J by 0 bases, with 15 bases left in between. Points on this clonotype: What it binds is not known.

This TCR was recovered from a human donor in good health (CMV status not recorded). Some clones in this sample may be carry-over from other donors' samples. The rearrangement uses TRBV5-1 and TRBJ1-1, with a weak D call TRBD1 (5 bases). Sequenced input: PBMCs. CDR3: CASSSPFDSLNTEAFF. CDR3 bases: TGCGCCAGCAGCTCCCCTTTCGACAGTTTGAACACTGAAGCTTTCTTT.